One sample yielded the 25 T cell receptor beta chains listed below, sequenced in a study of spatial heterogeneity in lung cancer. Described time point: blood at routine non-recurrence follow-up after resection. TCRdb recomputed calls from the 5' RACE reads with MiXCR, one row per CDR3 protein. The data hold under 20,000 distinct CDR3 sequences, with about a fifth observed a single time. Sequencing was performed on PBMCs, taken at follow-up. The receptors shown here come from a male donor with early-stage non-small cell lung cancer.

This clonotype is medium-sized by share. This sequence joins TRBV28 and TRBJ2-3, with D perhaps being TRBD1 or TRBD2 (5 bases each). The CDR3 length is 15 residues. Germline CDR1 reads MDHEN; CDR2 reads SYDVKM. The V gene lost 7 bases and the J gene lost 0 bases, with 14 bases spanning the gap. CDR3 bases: TGTGCCAGCAACTCCGGGACGGTTAGCACAGATACGCAGTATTTT. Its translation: CASNSGTVSTDTQYF.

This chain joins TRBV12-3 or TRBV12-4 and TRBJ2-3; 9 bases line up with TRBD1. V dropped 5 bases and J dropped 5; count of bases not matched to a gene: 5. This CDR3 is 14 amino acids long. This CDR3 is CASSAGQGGDTQYF. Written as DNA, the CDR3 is TGTGCCAGCAGTGCGGGACAGGGAGGAGATACGCAGTATTTT.

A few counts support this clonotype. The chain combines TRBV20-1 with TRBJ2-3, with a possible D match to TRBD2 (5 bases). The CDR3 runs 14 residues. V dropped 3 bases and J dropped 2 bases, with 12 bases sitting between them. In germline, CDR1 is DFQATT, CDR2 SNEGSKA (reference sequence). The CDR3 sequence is CSASDYPATDTQYF. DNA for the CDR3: TGCAGTGCTAGCGACTACCCTGCCACAGATACGCAGTATTTT.

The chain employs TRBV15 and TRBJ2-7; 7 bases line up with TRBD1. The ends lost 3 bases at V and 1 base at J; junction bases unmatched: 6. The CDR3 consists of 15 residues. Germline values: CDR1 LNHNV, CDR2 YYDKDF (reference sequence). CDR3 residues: CATSSRDRESYEQYF. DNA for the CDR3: TGTGCCACCAGCAGTCGGGACAGAGAATCCTACGAGCAGTACTTC.

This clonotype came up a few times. Written as DNA, the CDR3 is TGTGCCAGCAGGGGGACAGACTACAATGAGCAGTTCTTC. It is translated as CASRGTDYNEQFF. The rearrangement joins TRBV7-2 to TRBJ2-1; 7 bases are a match to TRBD1. CDR1 SGHTA and CDR2 FQGNSA come from the germline V gene. V shed 6 bases and J 3 bases; nucleotides not matched to a gene: 2. The CDR3 sequence is 13 residues long.

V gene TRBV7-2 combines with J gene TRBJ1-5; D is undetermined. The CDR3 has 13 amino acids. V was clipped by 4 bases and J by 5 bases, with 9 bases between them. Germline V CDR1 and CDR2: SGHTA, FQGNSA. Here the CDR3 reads CASSSLQDQPQHF. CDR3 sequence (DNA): TGTGCCAGCAGCTCCCTGCAAGATCAGCCCCAGCATTTT.

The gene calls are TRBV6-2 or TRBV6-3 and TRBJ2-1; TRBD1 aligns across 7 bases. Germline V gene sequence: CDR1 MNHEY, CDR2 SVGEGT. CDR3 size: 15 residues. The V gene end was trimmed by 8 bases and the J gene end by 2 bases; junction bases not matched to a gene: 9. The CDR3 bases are TGTGCCAGCGGTTCACGGACAGGAACCTACAATGAGCAGTTCTTC. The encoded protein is CASGSRTGTYNEQFF.

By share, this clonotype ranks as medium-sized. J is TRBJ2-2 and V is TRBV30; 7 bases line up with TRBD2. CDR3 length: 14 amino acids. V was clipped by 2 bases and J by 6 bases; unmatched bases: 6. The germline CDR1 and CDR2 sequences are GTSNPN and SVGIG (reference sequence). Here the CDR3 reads CAWSILSGAGELFF. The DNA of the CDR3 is TGTGCCTGGAGTATTTTAAGCGGGGCCGGGGAGCTGTTTTTT. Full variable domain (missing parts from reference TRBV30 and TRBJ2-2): SQTIHQWPATLVQPVGSPLSLECTVEGTSNPNLYWYRQAAGRGLQLLFYSVGIGQISSEVPQNLSASRPQDRQFILSSKKLLLSDSGFYLCAWSILSGAGELFFGEGSRLTVL.

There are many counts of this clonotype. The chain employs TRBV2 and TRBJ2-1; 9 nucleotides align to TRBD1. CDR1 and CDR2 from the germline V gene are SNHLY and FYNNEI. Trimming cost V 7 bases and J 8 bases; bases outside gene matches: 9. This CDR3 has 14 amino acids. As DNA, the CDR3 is TGTGCCAGCACCGGGACAGGGATCTTGGATGAGCAGTTCTTC. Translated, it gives CASTGTGILDEQFF.

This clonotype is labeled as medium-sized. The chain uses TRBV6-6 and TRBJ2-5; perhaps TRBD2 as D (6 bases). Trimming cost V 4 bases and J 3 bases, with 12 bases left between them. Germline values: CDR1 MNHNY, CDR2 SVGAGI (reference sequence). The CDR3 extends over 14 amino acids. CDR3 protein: CASSSTGTEETQYF. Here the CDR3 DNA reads TGTGCCAGCAGTTCCACCGGGACTGAAGAGACCCAGTACTTC.

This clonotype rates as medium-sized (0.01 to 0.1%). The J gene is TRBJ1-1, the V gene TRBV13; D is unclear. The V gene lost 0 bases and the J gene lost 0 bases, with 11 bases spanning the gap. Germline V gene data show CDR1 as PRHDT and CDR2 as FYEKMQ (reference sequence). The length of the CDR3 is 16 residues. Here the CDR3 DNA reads TGTGCCAGCAGCTTAGGCCGCGGCCATCTGAACACTGAAGCTTTCTTT. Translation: CASSLGRGHLNTEAFF.

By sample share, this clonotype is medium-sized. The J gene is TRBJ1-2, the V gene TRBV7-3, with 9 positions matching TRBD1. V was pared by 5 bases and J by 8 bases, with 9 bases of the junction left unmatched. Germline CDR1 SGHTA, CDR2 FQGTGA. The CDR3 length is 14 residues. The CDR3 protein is CASSATGQGDGYTF. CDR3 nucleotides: TGTGCCAGCAGCGCCACGGGACAGGGTGACGGCTACACCTTC.

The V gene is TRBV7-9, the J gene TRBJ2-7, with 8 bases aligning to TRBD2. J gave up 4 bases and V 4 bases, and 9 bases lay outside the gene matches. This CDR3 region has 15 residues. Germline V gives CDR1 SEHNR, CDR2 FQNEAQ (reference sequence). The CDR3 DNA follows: TGTGCCAGCAGCTCCCCGGGACTAGGTTCATACGAGCAGTACTTC. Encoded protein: CASSSPGLGSYEQYF.

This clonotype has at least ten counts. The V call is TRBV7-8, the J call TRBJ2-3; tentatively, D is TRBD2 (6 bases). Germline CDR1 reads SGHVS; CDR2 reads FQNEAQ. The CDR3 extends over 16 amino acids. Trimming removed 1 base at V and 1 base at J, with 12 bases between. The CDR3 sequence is CASSLGGGVGTDTQYF. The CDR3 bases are TGTGCCAGCAGCTTAGGTGGCGGGGTTGGCACAGATACGCAGTATTTT.

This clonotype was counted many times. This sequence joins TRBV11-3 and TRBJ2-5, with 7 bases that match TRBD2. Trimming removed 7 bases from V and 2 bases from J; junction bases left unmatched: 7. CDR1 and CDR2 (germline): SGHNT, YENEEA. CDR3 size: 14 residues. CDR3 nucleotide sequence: TGTGCCAGCAACCTACTAGCGTCACAAGAGACCCAGTACTTC. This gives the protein CASNLLASQETQYF.

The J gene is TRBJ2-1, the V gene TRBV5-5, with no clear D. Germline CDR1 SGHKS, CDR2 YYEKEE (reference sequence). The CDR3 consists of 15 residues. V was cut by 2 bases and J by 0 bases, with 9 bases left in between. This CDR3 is CASSFAPSSYNEQFF. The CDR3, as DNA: TGTGCCAGCAGCTTCGCACCGAGCTCCTACAATGAGCAGTTCTTC. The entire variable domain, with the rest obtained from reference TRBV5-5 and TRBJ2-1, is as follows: DAGVTQSPTHLIKTRGQQVTLRCSPISGHKSVSWYQQVLGQGPQFIFQYYEKEERGRGNFPDRFSARQFPNYSSELNVNALLLGDSALYLCASSFAPSSYNEQFFGPGTRLTVL.

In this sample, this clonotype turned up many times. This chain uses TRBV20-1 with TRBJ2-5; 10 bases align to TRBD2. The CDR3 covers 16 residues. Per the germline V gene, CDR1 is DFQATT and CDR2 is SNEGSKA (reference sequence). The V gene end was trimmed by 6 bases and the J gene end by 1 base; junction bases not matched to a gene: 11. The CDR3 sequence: CSARGASGGTQETQYF. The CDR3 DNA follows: TGCAGTGCCCGAGGGGCTAGCGGGGGAACCCAAGAGACCCAGTACTTC.

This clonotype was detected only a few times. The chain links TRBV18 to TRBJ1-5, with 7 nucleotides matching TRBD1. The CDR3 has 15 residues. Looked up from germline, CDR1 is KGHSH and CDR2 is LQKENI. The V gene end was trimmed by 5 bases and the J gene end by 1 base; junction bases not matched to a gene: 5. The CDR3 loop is CASSAQTGSNQPQHF. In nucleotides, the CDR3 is TGTGCCAGCTCAGCCCAGACAGGGAGCAATCAGCCCCAGCATTTT. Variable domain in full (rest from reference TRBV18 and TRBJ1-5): NAGVMQNPRHLVRRRGQEARLRCSPMKGHSHVYWYRQLPEEGLKFMVYLQKENIIDESGMPKERFSAEFPKEGPSILRIQQVVRGDSAAYFCASSAQTGSNQPQHFGDGTRLSIL.

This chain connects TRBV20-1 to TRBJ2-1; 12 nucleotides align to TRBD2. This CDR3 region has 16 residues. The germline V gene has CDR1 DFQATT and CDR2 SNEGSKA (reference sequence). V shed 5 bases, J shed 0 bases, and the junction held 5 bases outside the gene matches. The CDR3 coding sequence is TGCAGTGCTGTGACTAGCGGGGGTGTCTCCTACAATGAGCAGTTCTTC. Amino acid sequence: CSAVTSGGVSYNEQFF.

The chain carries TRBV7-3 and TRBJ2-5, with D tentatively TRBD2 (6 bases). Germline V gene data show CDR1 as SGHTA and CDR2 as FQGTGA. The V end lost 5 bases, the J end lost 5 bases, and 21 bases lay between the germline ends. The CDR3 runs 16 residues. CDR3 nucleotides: TGTGCCAGCAGCCCCGGACTTATAGGAGGGGCCGAGACCCAGTACTTC. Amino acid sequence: CASSPGLIGGAETQYF.

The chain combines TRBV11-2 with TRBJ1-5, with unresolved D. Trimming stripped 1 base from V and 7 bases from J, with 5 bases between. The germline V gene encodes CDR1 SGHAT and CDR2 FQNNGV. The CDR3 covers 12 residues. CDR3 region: CASSLGEQPQHF. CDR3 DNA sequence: TGTGCCAGCAGCTTAGGGGAGCAGCCCCAGCATTTT.

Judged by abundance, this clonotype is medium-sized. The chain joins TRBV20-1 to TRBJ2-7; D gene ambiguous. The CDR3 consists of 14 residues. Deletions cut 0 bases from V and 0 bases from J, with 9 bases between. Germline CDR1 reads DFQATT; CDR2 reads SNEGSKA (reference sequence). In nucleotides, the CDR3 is TGCAGTGCTAGAGACAGGCCGAGCTCCTACGAGCAGTACTTC. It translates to CSARDRPSSYEQYF.

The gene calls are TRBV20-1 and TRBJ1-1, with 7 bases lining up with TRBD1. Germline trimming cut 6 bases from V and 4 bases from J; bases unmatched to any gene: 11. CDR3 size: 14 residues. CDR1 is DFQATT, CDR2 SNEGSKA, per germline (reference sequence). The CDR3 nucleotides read TGCAGTGCAATATTTCTTACAGGGGCCACTGAAGCTTTCTTT. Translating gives CSAIFLTGATEAFF.

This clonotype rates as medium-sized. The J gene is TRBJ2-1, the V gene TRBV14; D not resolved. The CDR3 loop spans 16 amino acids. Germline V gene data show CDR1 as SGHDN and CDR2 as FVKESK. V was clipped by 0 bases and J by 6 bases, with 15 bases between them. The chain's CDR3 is CASSQDVPPLFNEQFF. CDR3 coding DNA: TGTGCCAGCAGCCAAGATGTGCCTCCTTTGTTCAATGAGCAGTTCTTC.

Written as DNA, the CDR3 is TGTGCCATCAGATCGACAGGGGCCAACAATGAGCAGTTCTTC. Its translation is CAIRSTGANNEQFF. The V and J genes are TRBV10-3 and TRBJ2-1, with TRBD1 matching 8 bases. Germline CDR1 is ENHRY and CDR2 is SYGVKD. The CDR3 is 14 amino acids. The J segment lost 5 bases and the V segment lost 6 bases, leaving 6 bases of the junction unmatched.